These 28 T cell receptor beta chains share one sample of origin, sequenced in a study of shared clonotypes between healthy human individuals. Libraries were prepared by immunoSEQ multiplex PCR; TCRdb keeps only in-frame clonotypes and omits some of them. The sample has approximately 1.4 million clones, approximately 98% seen once. The sequenced sample consisted of naive CD4+ T cells sorted from blood. Sample subset: CD45RA+ positively selected. These receptor sequences come from a man aged 25-45 years in good health.

The V call is TRBV9, the J call TRBJ2-4; tentative D call: TRBD2 (6 bases). CDR1 is SGDLS and CDR2 is YYNGEE in the germline V gene. V shed 4 bases and J shed 11 bases, with 19 bases lying between them. The CDR3 has 14 residues. The CDR3 protein is CASSPDPTLAVQYF. CDR3 sequence (DNA): TGTGCCAGCAGCCCCGACCCAACGTTAGCGGTTCAGTACTTC.

Turning to this clone: At one of its ends the junction is not consistent with the germline gene, which may arise from a read error. This chain connects TRBV11-2 to TRBJ2-7; 7 bases map to TRBD1. The CDR3 runs to 19 residues. Germline lookup yields CDR1 SGHAT and CDR2 FQNNGV. In nucleotides, the CDR3 is TGTGCCAGCAGCTTAGAGGGCCCGACGGGGACAGTAACAATTTACGGGCAGTACTTC. Its protein product is CASSLEGPTGTVTIYGQYF.

V gene TRBV11-2 combines with J gene TRBJ1-1, with 11 bases matching TRBD1. The CDR3 contains 16 residues. CDR1 is SGHAT and CDR2 is FQNNGV in the germline V gene. Unmatched junction bases numbered 5, after V lost 2 bases and J lost 3 bases. CDR3 amino acids: CASSLIRGQGDTEAFF. The CDR3, as DNA: TGTGCCAGCAGCTTAATCAGGGGACAGGGGGACACTGAAGCTTTCTTT.

This clone came up once. This chain links TRBV5-6 with TRBJ2-7; TRBD2 might be the D (5 bases). Germline V lookup: CDR1 SGHDT, CDR2 YYEEEE. This CDR3 contains 15 residues. V was clipped by 3 bases and J by 3 bases, with 16 bases between them. CDR3 sequence (DNA): TGTGCCAGCAGCTCGAACGGGGTTTACCTCTACGAGCAGTACTTC. It specifies CASSSNGVYLYEQYF.

The count of this clone is one. This sample includes further DNA sequences coding for the same CDR3. This chain joins TRBV9 and TRBJ2-1; 10 bases align to TRBD2. Germline V CDR1 and CDR2: SGDLS, YYNGEE. This CDR3 has 16 residues. Germline trimming cut 4 bases from V and 2 bases from J; bases unmatched to any gene: 6. For the CDR3, the DNA is TGTGCCAGCAGCCCCCGGCTAGCGGGAGCCTACAATGAGCAGTTCTTC. This encodes CASSPRLAGAYNEQFF.

The genes are TRBV5-1 and TRBJ1-2; D remains unclear. From germline, CDR1 is SGHRS and CDR2 YFSETQ. V lost 0 bases, J lost 7 bases, and 7 bases lay in between. The CDR3 sequence is 12 residues long. In DNA, the CDR3 is TGCGCCAGCAGCTTGGAGCTTTCTGGCTACACCTTC. It specifies CASSLELSGYTF.

The V gene is TRBV13, the J gene TRBJ2-2; D may match TRBD1 or TRBD2 (5 bases each). CDR1 PRHDT and CDR2 FYEKMQ come from the germline V gene (reference sequence). V lost 5 bases to trimming and J lost 8 bases, with 21 bases between them. The CDR3 spans 16 residues. The CDR3 loop is CASSPLSGAGSGELFF. Written as DNA, the CDR3 is TGTGCCAGCAGCCCTCTAAGTGGGGCGGGTTCTGGGGAGCTGTTTTTT.

The J gene is TRBJ2-3, the V gene TRBV4-1; 9 nucleotides agree with TRBD2. CDR3 length equals 16 residues. V trimming: 2 bases; J trimming: 1 base; junction bases outside the gene matches: 4. CDR1 is MGHRA, CDR2 YSYEKL, per germline. CDR3 amino acids: CASSQPSGTRTDTQYF. In DNA, the CDR3 is TGCGCCAGCAGCCAACCTAGCGGGACCCGCACAGATACGCAGTATTTT.

The genes are TRBV6-1 and TRBJ2-7; 7 positions agree with TRBD2. The V gene's germline CDR1 is MNHNS and CDR2 SASEGT. The V and J ends lost 8 bases and 2 bases, in that order; junction bases with no gene match: 12. This CDR3 has 15 residues. The DNA for the CDR3 is TGTGCCAGCTCTAAGCTGGCGGGAGTAGCCTACGAGCAGTACTTC. It specifies CASSKLAGVAYEQYF.

The J gene is TRBJ2-5, the V gene TRBV5-1; D gene ambiguous. V was shortened by 1 base and J by 1 base, with 8 bases between the two germline ends. Germline V gene lookup returns CDR1 SGHRS and CDR2 YFSETQ. The CDR3 covers 14 residues. Written as DNA, the CDR3 is TGCGCCAGCAGCTTGAACGCCGGCCAAGAGACCCAGTACTTC. It codes for CASSLNAGQETQYF.

CDR3 sequence (DNA): TGTGCCAGCAGTTACTCGGGCTTCTCCGAGCAGTACTTC. Translated: CASSYSGFSEQYF. This chain joins TRBV2 and TRBJ2-7; D remains ambiguous. V lost 5 bases and J 6 bases, leaving 14 bases between the germline ends. Per germline, CDR1 SNHLY and CDR2 FYNNEI. The CDR3 totals 13 residues.

This clone has only one observation. This rearrangement joins TRBV10-3 to TRBJ2-2; 11 nucleotides align to TRBD2. Germline V gives CDR1 ENHRY, CDR2 SYGVKD. V was pared by 4 bases and J by 5 bases, with 6 bases of the junction left unmatched. The CDR3 contains 16 residues. CDR3 bases: TGTGCCATCAGTGTTGCACTAGCGGGAGCAACCGGGGAGCTGTTTTTT. Translated: CAISVALAGATGELFF.

Comment on this clone: At one end, the junction sequence differs from germline, possibly due to a read error. The chain employs TRBV5-1 and TRBJ2-2; D unclear. Germline V gives CDR1 SGHRS, CDR2 YFSETQ. The CDR3 consists of 13 residues. Here the CDR3 reads CASTLRVTGELFF. In nucleotides, the CDR3 is TGCGCCAGCACCTTGAGAGTCACCGGGGAGCTGTTTTTT.

This rearrangement joins TRBV29-1 to TRBJ2-3, with 13 nucleotides matching TRBD2. Trimming took 4 bases from V and 5 from J; bases not matched to a gene: 9. There are 16 residues in the CDR3. Per the germline V gene, CDR1 is SQVTM and CDR2 is ANQGSEA. The CDR3 DNA reads TGCAGCGTTGGTAGTGGACTAGCGGGAGTGGGAGATACGCAGTATTTT. It translates to CSVGSGLAGVGDTQYF.

About this clone itself: Other DNA sequences in this sample translate to the same CDR3. The chain uses TRBV9 and TRBJ2-3; 10 nucleotides agree with TRBD2. This CDR3 has 15 amino acids. V shed 0 bases and J 3 bases; nucleotides not matched to a gene: 1. The germline CDR1 and CDR2 sequences are SGDLS and YYNGEE. CDR3 loop: CASSVASGSTDTQYF. CDR3 nucleotides: TGTGCCAGCAGCGTAGCTAGCGGGAGTACAGATACGCAGTATTTT.

The chain joins TRBV18 to TRBJ2-2, with unresolved D. In germline, CDR1 is KGHSH, CDR2 LQKENI. Trimming left V 3 bases short and J 5 bases short, with 10 bases between. The CDR3 has 14 amino acids. CDR3 protein: CASSPRARTGELFF. CDR3 DNA sequence: TGTGCCAGCTCACCTCGCGCTAGGACCGGGGAGCTGTTTTTT.

About this clone itself: This same CDR3 is encoded by further DNA sequences in the sample. This chain uses TRBV20-1 with TRBJ2-1; no definite D call. CDR1 and CDR2 (germline): DFQATT, SNEGSKA (reference sequence). This CDR3 has 11 residues. V was clipped by 1 base and J by 6 bases, with 4 bases between them. CDR3 in amino acids: CSARVANEQFF. Written as DNA, the CDR3 is TGCAGTGCTAGAGTGGCCAATGAGCAGTTCTTC.

This clone was seen once. The chain uses TRBV5-4 and TRBJ2-3, with D tentatively TRBD1 or TRBD2 (5 bases each). CDR3 length equals 14 residues. V lost 3 bases and J lost 2, with 10 bases in between. The germline V gene encodes CDR1 SGHNT and CDR2 YYREEE (reference sequence). CDR3: CASSWGSSTDTQYF. CDR3 sequence (DNA): TGTGCCAGCAGCTGGGGGTCCTCCACAGATACGCAGTATTTT.

The chain uses TRBV5-8 and TRBJ2-1, with TRBD2 matching 7 bases. V was clipped by 3 bases and J by 1 base; unmatched bases: 1. CDR1 is SGHTS and CDR2 is YDEGEE in the germline V gene. This CDR3 has 14 amino acids. The DNA of the CDR3 is TGTGCCAGCAGCTGGGAGGGGTCCTACAATGAGCAGTTCTTC. Protein product: CASSWEGSYNEQFF.

Of note for this clone: This specimen includes other DNA sequences encoding the same CDR3. The V gene is TRBV19, the J gene TRBJ1-1; no clear D. The germline V gene encodes CDR1 LNHDA and CDR2 SQIVND (reference sequence). The CDR3 loop spans 13 amino acids. With 0 bases removed from V and 4 bases from J, the gap between germline ends came to 6 bases. In nucleotides, the CDR3 is TGTGCCAGTAGTATAGATCGAGGCACTGAAGCTTTCTTT. Translated: CASSIDRGTEAFF.

CDR3: CASRTSTVSGEQYF. Here the CDR3 DNA reads TGTGCCAGCAGAACTAGCACGGTTTCGGGCGAGCAGTACTTC. The chain links TRBV2 to TRBJ2-7, with TRBD2 as a possible D gene (6 bases). The CDR3 has 14 residues. V dropped 6 bases and J dropped 6 bases, with 18 bases sitting between them. Germline values: CDR1 SNHLY, CDR2 FYNNEI.

This chain connects TRBV5-1 to TRBJ2-7; 7 bases line up with TRBD1. Germline V gene lookup returns CDR1 SGHRS and CDR2 YFSETQ. This CDR3 has 13 residues. V trimming: 4 bases; J trimming: 5 bases; junction bases outside the gene matches: 6. Here the CDR3 reads CASSMTGSNEQYF. CDR3 coding DNA: TGCGCCAGCAGCATGACAGGGTCAAACGAGCAGTACTTC.

Note on this clone: This sample also contains other DNA sequences that code for the same CDR3. The chain recombines TRBV18 with TRBJ2-1; 13 nucleotides align to TRBD2. The J segment lost 7 bases and the V segment lost 0 bases, leaving 3 bases of the junction unmatched. CDR1 and CDR2 (germline): KGHSH, LQKENI. The CDR3 spans 16 residues. The CDR3 spells CASSPPGLAGVNEQFF. As DNA, the CDR3 is TGTGCCAGCTCACCACCCGGACTAGCGGGAGTTAATGAGCAGTTCTTC.

This clone was recorded only once. The gene calls are TRBV5-1 and TRBJ2-7; 11 bases agree with TRBD2. Germline V CDR1 and CDR2: SGHRS, YFSETQ. Trimming cost V 3 bases and J 10 bases; bases outside gene matches: 3. The CDR3 runs to 12 residues. The CDR3 DNA sequence: TGCGCCAGCAGCTCGGGACTAGCGGCACAGTACTTC. Translation gives CASSSGLAAQYF.

V and J are TRBV27 and TRBJ2-5; 9 positions agree with TRBD2. This CDR3 is 15 amino acids long. The V gene end was trimmed by 6 bases and the J gene end by 5 bases; junction bases not matched to a gene: 10. Germline assignment: CDR1 MNHEY and CDR2 SMNVEV (reference sequence). CDR3 in DNA: TGTGCCAGCAGCAAAAGGGCTCTAGCGGGGGAGACCCAGTACTTC. It encodes CASSKRALAGETQYF.

This clone was detected only once. This chain connects TRBV19 to TRBJ1-2, with a weak D call TRBD1 (5 bases). Trimming removed 4 bases from V and 4 bases from J, with 7 bases in between. Per the germline V gene, CDR1 is LNHDA and CDR2 is SQIVND (reference sequence). This CDR3 contains 12 residues. CDR3 in DNA: TGTGCCAGTAGTAAGGGACTCTATGGCTACACCTTC. This translates into CASSKGLYGYTF.

This chain links TRBV2 with TRBJ2-7, with a tentative D call TRBD1 (6 bases). The V end was cut by 6 bases, the J end by 9 bases, with 12 bases between. Germline V gene sequence: CDR1 SNHLY, CDR2 FYNNEI. This CDR3 has 11 residues. CDR3 nucleotides: TGTGCCAGCAGACAGGTGACAGGGCAGTACTTC. Encoded protein: CASRQVTGQYF.

The chain links TRBV28 to TRBJ2-7, with D unresolved. CDR1 MDHEN and CDR2 SYDVKM come from the germline V gene. With 3 bases removed from V and 4 bases from J, the gap between germline ends came to 10 bases. There are 13 residues in the CDR3. CDR3 sequence (DNA): TGTGCCAGCAGTTTTGTAAAGCCATACGAGCAGTACTTC. It translates to CASSFVKPYEQYF.